Shown below are 21 T cell receptor beta chains from a single sample sequenced in a study of T cell responses to AZD1222 COVID-19 vaccine. Using immunoSEQ multiplex PCR, the repertoire was profiled, and TCRdb retains in-frame clones only, with some absent. The table shows approximately 140,000 clones, with roughly 89% occurring only once. Here the sequenced sample was peripheral blood, taken 28 days after the second dose of the MenACWY control vaccine. The receptors here all came from an adult who received the MenACWY meningococcal vaccine as a control.

The chain is built from TRBV12-3 or TRBV12-4 and TRBJ1-3; D unresolved. Trimming took off 6 bases at V and 2 bases at J, with 5 bases between the two ends. This CDR3 is built from 12 residues. This CDR3 reads CASRWAGNTIYF. Here the CDR3 DNA reads TGTGCCAGCAGGTGGGCTGGAAACACCATATATTTT.

This chain joins TRBV28 and TRBJ1-2; TRBD1 might be the D (5 bases). V was trimmed by 5 bases and J by 7 bases, leaving 14 bases between them. Per germline, CDR1 MDHEN and CDR2 SYDVKM. The CDR3 length is 13 residues. DNA of the CDR3: TGTGCCAGCAGTCTCAGGGTTTACTCTGGCTACACCTTC. Its translation is CASSLRVYSGYTF.

The chain couples TRBV5-1 to TRBJ1-1; D is unresolved. V was pared by 4 bases and J by 11 bases, with 12 bases between. Germline CDR1 SGHRS, CDR2 YFSETQ. The CDR3 is 11 amino acids. CDR3 nucleotides: TGCGCCAGCAGCCCAGCGTTCGTCGCTTTCTTT. The encoded protein is CASSPAFVAFF.

The chain is built from TRBV6-5 and TRBJ2-3; D remains ambiguous. There are 11 residues in the CDR3. Germline V CDR1 and CDR2: MNHEY, SVGAGI. V dropped 3 bases and J dropped 5 bases, with 3 bases sitting between them. CDR3 DNA sequence: TGTGCCAGCAGTTATGTAGATACGCAGTATTTT. Protein sequence: CASSYVDTQYF.

This chain connects TRBV7-6 to TRBJ2-5, with D tentatively TRBD1 (6 bases). Germline V lookup: CDR1 SGHVS, CDR2 FNYEAQ. The CDR3 extends over 16 amino acids. V was pared by 5 bases and J by 2 bases, with 18 bases between. The DNA for the CDR3 is TGTGCCAGCAGCCTAGGGGTGGGGGCGCCTCAAGAGACCCAGTACTTC. Translated, it gives CASSLGVGAPQETQYF.

The chain carries TRBV19 and TRBJ1-1; TRBD1 aligns across 7 bases. Germline CDR1 LNHDA, CDR2 SQIVND (reference sequence). V shed 1 base, J shed 1 base, and the junction held 3 bases outside the gene matches. The CDR3 loop spans 15 amino acids. CDR3 nucleotide sequence: TGTGCCAGTAGTATAGGCGGGACAGCGAACACTGAAGCTTTCTTT. This sequence encodes CASSIGGTANTEAFF.

The chain couples TRBV5-1 to TRBJ1-1; 9 nucleotides align to TRBD1. V shed 3 bases and J 3 bases; nucleotides not matched to a gene: 6. CDR1 and CDR2 from the germline V gene are SGHRS and YFSETQ. The CDR3 is made up of 15 amino acids. As DNA, the CDR3 is TGCGCCAGCAGCTCCACACAGGGGGCGTACACTGAAGCTTTCTTT. This encodes CASSSTQGAYTEAFF.

The gene calls are TRBV29-1 and TRBJ1-1; TRBD1 is a possible D gene (6 bases). The V end lost 0 bases, the J end lost 4 bases, and 12 bases lay between the germline ends. CDR3 length equals 14 residues. Germline assignment: CDR1 SQVTM and CDR2 ANQGSEA. This CDR3 reads CSVEDFGQSTEAFF. CDR3 nucleotide sequence: TGCAGCGTTGAAGATTTCGGACAGTCCACTGAAGCTTTCTTT.

V and J are TRBV2 and TRBJ1-4; 9 nucleotides match TRBD1. This CDR3 is built from 14 residues. Germline-derived CDR1 and CDR2 are SNHLY and FYNNEI. Losses at the gene ends were 4 bases for V and 8 bases for J; bases not matched to a gene: 5. The CDR3 protein is CASSGRDRDEKLFF. The CDR3 DNA follows: TGTGCCAGCAGTGGCCGGGACAGGGACGAAAAACTGTTTTTT. Based on the CDR3 plus reference TRBV2 and TRBJ1-4, the full variable domain is EPEVTQTPSHQVTQMGQEVILRCVPISNHLYFYWYRQILGQKVEFLVSFYNNEISEKSEIFDDQFSVERPDGSNFTLKIRSTKLEDSAMYFCASSGRDRDEKLFFGSGTQLSVL.

J is TRBJ2-7 and V is TRBV5-6; 11 bases align to TRBD1. With 0 bases clipped from V and 2 bases from J, the junction kept 7 bases outside the gene matches. From germline, CDR1 is SGHDT and CDR2 YYEEEE. CDR3 length: 17 amino acids. The CDR3 reads CASSLGGPGQGAYEQYF. As DNA, the CDR3 is TGTGCCAGCAGCTTGGGGGGCCCGGGACAGGGGGCCTACGAGCAGTACTTC.

The chain employs TRBV9 and TRBJ2-5; D remains unclear. Trimming shortened V by 0 bases and J by 7 bases, and 16 bases separated the two germline ends. The germline CDR1 and CDR2 sequences are SGDLS and YYNGEE. The length of the CDR3 is 15 residues. This CDR3 is CASSVGGSSFGTQYF. Written as DNA, the CDR3 is TGTGCCAGCAGCGTAGGTGGCTCCAGCTTTGGGACCCAGTACTTC.

The chain joins TRBV5-1 to TRBJ2-5; the D is unclear. The germline V gene encodes CDR1 SGHRS and CDR2 YFSETQ. The CDR3 covers 11 residues. Deletions cut 0 bases from V and 5 bases from J, with 2 bases between. CDR3 DNA: TGCGCCAGCAGCTTGGTTGAGACCCAGTACTTC. Translating gives CASSLVETQYF.

The chain employs TRBV28 and TRBJ2-7; D remains unclear. The CDR3 loop spans 8 amino acids. Trimming stripped 8 bases from V and 9 bases from J, with 5 bases between. Germline values: CDR1 MDHEN, CDR2 SYDVKM. The CDR3 DNA sequence: TGTGCCAGCGGTGGGCAGTACTTC. Translated, it gives CASGGQYF.

The chain couples TRBV7-6 to TRBJ2-3; a possible D gene is TRBD2 (5 bases). Trimming took 1 base from V and 6 from J, leaving 17 bases between them. This CDR3 has 16 amino acids. From germline, CDR1 is SGHVS and CDR2 FNYEAQ. The CDR3 sequence: CASSLGVTNIFDTQYF. CDR3 in DNA: TGTGCCAGCAGCTTAGGTGTGACTAATATATTTGATACGCAGTATTTT. Complete variable domain (other parts from reference TRBV7-6 and TRBJ2-3): GAGVSQSPRYKVTKRGQDVALRCDPISGHVSLYWYRQALGQGPEFLTYFNYEAQQDKSGLPNDRFSAERPEGSISTLTIQRTEQRDSAMYRCASSLGVTNIFDTQYFGPGTRLTVL.

The rearrangement links TRBV11-2 to TRBJ2-1; D is possibly TRBD1 (6 bases). Germline V CDR1 and CDR2: SGHAT, FQNNGV. The CDR3 has 17 residues. V lost 5 bases and J lost 0, with 17 bases in between. CDR3 nucleotides: TGTGCCAGCAGCGGGGGCTCCGGGACGGGCTCCTACAATGAGCAGTTCTTC. Encoded protein: CASSGGSGTGSYNEQFF.

This chain connects TRBV19 to TRBJ2-3; 7 nucleotides match TRBD1. Germline CDR1 reads LNHDA; CDR2 reads SQIVND (reference sequence). V was pared by 6 bases and J by 0 bases, with 0 bases of the junction left unmatched. CDR3 length: 13 amino acids. The CDR3 coding sequence is TGTGCCAGTAGACAGGGGAGCACAGATACGCAGTATTTT. As protein: CASRQGSTDTQYF.

The chain's CDR3 is CAWSVWGAYEQYF. In DNA form, the CDR3 reads TGTGCCTGGAGTGTGTGGGGGGCCTACGAGCAGTACTTC. The genes are TRBV30 and TRBJ2-7; TRBD2 is a possible D gene (6 bases). Trimming left V 0 bases short and J 2 bases short, with 8 bases between. This CDR3 region has 13 residues. The germline CDR1 and CDR2 sequences are GTSNPN and SVGIG (reference sequence).

The chain is built from TRBV9 and TRBJ2-1, with TRBD2 matching over 9 bases. The CDR3 sequence is 17 residues long. The ends lost 3 bases at V and 0 bases at J; junction bases unmatched: 7. CDR1 and CDR2 from the germline V gene are SGDLS and YYNGEE. CDR3 in DNA: TGTGCCAGCAGCGGCGGACTAGCGAGGAGCTCCTACAATGAGCAGTTCTTC. This sequence encodes CASSGGLARSSYNEQFF. Variable domain in full (rest from reference TRBV9 and TRBJ2-1): DSGVTQTPKHLITATGQRVTLRCSPRSGDLSVYWYQQSLDQGLQFLIQYYNGEERAKGNILERFSAQQFPDLHSELNLSSLELGDSALYFCASSGGLARSSYNEQFFGPGTRLTVL.

V gene TRBV5-5 combines with J gene TRBJ2-5; tentative D call: TRBD1 (6 bases). This CDR3 is 12 amino acids long. V shed 4 bases and J shed 7 bases, with 11 bases lying between them. CDR1 and CDR2 (germline): SGHKS, YYEKEE (reference sequence). CDR3 sequence (DNA): TGTGCCAGCAGCGAGGACAGTCCGACCCAGTACTTC. Translation gives CASSEDSPTQYF.

The genes are TRBV2 and TRBJ2-1; D perhaps matches TRBD1 (5 bases). Trimming shortened V by 2 bases and J by 3 bases, and 14 bases separated the two germline ends. Germline CDR1 reads SNHLY; CDR2 reads FYNNEI. The CDR3 runs 16 residues. CDR3 in DNA: TGTGCCAGCAGTGAATTAGCAGGGTACAACTACAATGAGCAGTTCTTC. Translation: CASSELAGYNYNEQFF.

Written as DNA, the CDR3 is TGTGCCAGCAGACCTCCGGGACAGGGTGGGGAGACCCAGTACTTC. Protein product: CASRPPGQGGETQYF. The chain carries TRBV28 and TRBJ2-5, with 9 bases lining up with TRBD1. Germline V lookup: CDR1 MDHEN, CDR2 SYDVKM. The CDR3 has 15 residues. The junction had 10 bases not matched to a gene; V was cut back by 6 bases and J by 5 bases.